This T cell receptor beta chain came from a study of blood T cell repertoires in COVID-19. Background on the study: Italy, Spain and the United States were the sources of the convalescent and acute COVID-19 samples. Sample material is recorded as cDNA or gDNA derived from T cells, B-cell-depleted T cells, or PBMCs.

Original processing notes: Amplification from reference gene primers served as the basis for estimated nucleated cell counts. Assay used: immunoSEQ multiplex PCR; TCRdb lists only in-frame clones, some missing. V and J calls and clone size come straight from that table; D and trimming were deduced from the DNA. Of 150,000 to 200,000 clones listed, over 75% are singletons. The specimen was peripheral blood. The receptor was isolated from a man between 60 and 75 years old with active or convalescent COVID-19.

Here the CDR3 reads CASSLDSDTEAFF. CDR3 coding DNA: TGTGCCAGCAGCCTTGACAGCGACACTGAAGCTTTCTTT. The genes are TRBV13 and TRBJ1-1, with a tentative D call TRBD1 (5 bases). Germline lookup yields CDR1 PRHDT and CDR2 FYEKMQ (reference sequence). The length of the CDR3 is 13 residues. V was clipped by 5 bases and J by 3 bases, with 10 bases between them.